This T cell receptor beta chain was identified during a study of T cell clonotyping in hematopoietic cell transplantation. General study findings and limits: Pathologically expanded recipient clonotypes increased progressively from day 30 to day 180 as diversity fell.

A single count supports this clone. Its specificity is not known. V gave up 5 bases and J gave up 5 bases, with 16 bases separating them. Germline CDR1 reads LNHDA; CDR2 reads SQIVND (reference sequence). The CDR3 length is 15 residues. TCRdb's copy holds only in-frame clones and misses some; the assay was immunoSEQ multiplex PCR. The table includes 8,500 to 14,000 clones, 89% detected once. This TCR was recovered from a female patient in her 60s who had an allogeneic stem cell transplant from an unrelated donor, so the T cells may come from the graft donor. Some clones in this sample may be carry-over from other donors' samples. Sequenced here: PBMCs, sampled 100 days after allogeneic stem cell transplant. The chain couples TRBV19 to TRBJ2-1; weak D call: TRBD1 (6 bases). The DNA for the CDR3 is TGTGCCAGTAGTCCTGCCCAGGGGCGGGACAATGAGCAGTTCTTC. Amino acid sequence: CASSPAQGRDNEQFF.